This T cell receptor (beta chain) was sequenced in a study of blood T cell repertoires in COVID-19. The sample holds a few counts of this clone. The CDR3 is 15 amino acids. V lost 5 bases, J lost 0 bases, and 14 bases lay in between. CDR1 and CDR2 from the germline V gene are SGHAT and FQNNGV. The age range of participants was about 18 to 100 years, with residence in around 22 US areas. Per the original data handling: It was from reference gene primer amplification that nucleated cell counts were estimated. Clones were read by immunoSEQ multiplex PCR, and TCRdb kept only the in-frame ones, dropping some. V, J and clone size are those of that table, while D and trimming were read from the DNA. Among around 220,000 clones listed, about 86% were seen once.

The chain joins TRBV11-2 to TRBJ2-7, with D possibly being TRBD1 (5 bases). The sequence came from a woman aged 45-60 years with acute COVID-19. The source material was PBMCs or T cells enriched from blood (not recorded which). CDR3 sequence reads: CASSPLTVSSYEQYF. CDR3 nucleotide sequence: TGTGCCAGCAGCCCACTGACAGTTAGCTCCTACGAGCAGTACTTC.